This entry is about one TCR beta chain. Only in-frame clones appear in the TCRdb table, and some are missing; sequencing was by immunoSEQ multiplex PCR. Among fewer than 200,000 clones listed, roughly 84% were seen once. The sample belongs to a study of blood T cell repertoires in COVID-19. Background on the study: The cDNA or gDNA used as material had been derived from T cells, B-cell-depleted T cells, or PBMCs.

The germline V gene encodes CDR1 SGHRS and CDR2 YFSETQ. V lost 4 bases, J lost 0 bases, and 18 bases lay in between. The CDR3 runs to 17 residues. Specimen: PBMCs or T cells enriched from blood (not recorded which). This TCR derives from a man aged 45-65 years who had recovered from COVID-19. The V and J genes are TRBV5-1 and TRBJ2-3; tentatively, D is TRBD1 (5 bases). CDR3 bases: TGCGCCAGCAGCCCTGGGGCAGGGAAGTTTAGCACAGATACGCAGTATTTT. Protein: CASSPGAGKFSTDTQYF.